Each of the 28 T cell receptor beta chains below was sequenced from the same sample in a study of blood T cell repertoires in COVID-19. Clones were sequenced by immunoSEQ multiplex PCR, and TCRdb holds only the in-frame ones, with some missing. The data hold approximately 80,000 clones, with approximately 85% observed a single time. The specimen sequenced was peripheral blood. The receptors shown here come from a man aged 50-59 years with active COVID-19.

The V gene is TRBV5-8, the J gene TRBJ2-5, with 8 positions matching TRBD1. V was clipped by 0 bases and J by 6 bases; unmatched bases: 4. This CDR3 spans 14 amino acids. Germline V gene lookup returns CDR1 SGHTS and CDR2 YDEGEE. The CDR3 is CASSLGQGWKTQYF. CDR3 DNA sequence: TGTGCCAGCAGCTTGGGACAGGGGTGGAAGACCCAGTACTTC.

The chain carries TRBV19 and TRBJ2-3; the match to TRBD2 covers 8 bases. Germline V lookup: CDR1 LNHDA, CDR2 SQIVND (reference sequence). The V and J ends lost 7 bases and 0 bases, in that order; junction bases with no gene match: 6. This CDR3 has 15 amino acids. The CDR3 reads CASTSAGGSTDTQYF. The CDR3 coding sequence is TGTGCCAGTACGAGCGCGGGAGGAAGCACAGATACGCAGTATTTT.

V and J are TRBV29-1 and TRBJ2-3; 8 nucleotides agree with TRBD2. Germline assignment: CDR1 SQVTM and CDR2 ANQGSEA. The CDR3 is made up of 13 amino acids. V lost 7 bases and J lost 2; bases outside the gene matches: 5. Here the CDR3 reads CSAGGGITDTQYF. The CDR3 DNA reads TGCAGCGCCGGGGGGGGGATCACAGATACGCAGTATTTT.

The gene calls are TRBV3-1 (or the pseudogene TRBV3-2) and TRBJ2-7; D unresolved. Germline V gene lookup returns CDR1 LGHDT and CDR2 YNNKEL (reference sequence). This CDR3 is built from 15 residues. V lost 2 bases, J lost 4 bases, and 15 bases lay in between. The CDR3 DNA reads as TGTGCCAGCAGCCAAAGGCTAGTGGGTATATACGAGCAGTACTTC. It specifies CASSQRLVGIYEQYF.

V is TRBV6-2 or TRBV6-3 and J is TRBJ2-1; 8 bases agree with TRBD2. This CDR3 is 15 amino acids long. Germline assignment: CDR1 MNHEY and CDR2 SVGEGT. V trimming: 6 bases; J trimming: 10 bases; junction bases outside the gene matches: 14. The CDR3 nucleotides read TGTGCCAGCAGCCCGGTGGTGGCGGGAGGTCCAGAGCAGTTCTTC. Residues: CASSPVVAGGPEQFF.

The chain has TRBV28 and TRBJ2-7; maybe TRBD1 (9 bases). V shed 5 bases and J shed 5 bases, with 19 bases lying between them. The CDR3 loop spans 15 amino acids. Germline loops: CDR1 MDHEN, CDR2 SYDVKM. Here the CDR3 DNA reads TGTGCCAGCAGTCCCGCGGGGGGACAGGGCAACGAGCAGTACTTC. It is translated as CASSPAGGQGNEQYF.

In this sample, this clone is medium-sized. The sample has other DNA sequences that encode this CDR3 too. CDR3 region: CASSYSRTGGGYGYTF. The CDR3 coding sequence is TGTGCCAGCAGTTACTCCCGGACAGGGGGCGGGTATGGCTACACCTTC. The J gene is TRBJ1-2, the V gene TRBV6-5; 11 bases agree with TRBD1. V lost 0 bases to trimming and J lost 5 bases; unmatched junction nucleotides: 5. The CDR3 has 16 amino acids. Per germline, CDR1 MNHEY and CDR2 SVGAGI.

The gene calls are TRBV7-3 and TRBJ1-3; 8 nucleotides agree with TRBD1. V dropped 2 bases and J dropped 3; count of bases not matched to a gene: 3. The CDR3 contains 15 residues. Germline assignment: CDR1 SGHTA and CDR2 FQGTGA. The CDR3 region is CASSLQGAIGNTIYF. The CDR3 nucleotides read TGTGCCAGCAGCTTACAGGGGGCAATTGGAAACACCATATATTTT.

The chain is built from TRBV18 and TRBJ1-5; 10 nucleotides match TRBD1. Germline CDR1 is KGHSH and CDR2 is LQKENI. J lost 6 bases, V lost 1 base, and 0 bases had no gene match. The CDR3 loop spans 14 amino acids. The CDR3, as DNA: TGTGCCAGCTCACCACGACAGGGGGCTCAGCCCCAGCATTTT. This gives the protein CASSPRQGAQPQHF.

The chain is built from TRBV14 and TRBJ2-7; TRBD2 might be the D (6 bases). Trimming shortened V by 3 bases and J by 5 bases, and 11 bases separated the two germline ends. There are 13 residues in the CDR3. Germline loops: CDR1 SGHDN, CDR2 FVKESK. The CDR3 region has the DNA TGTGCCAGCAGCCAGGGAGGTGGTGACGAGCAGTACTTC. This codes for CASSQGGGDEQYF.

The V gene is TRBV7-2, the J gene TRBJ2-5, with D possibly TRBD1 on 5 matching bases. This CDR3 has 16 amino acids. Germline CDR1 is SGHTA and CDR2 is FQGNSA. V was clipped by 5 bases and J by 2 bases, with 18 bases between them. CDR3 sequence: CASSITWGGSQETQYF. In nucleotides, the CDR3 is TGTGCCAGCAGCATTACGTGGGGCGGATCGCAAGAGACCCAGTACTTC.

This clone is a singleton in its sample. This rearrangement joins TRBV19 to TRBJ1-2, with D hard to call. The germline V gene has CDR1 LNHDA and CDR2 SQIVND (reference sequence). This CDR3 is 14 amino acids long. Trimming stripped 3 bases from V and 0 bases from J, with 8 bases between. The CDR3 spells CASSIWAANYGYTF. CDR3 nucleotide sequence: TGTGCCAGTAGTATTTGGGCAGCTAACTATGGCTACACCTTC. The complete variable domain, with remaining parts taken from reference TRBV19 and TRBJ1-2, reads DGGITQSPKYLFRKEGQNVTLSCEQNLNHDAMYWYRQDPGQGLRLIYYSQIVNDFQKGDIAEGYSVSREKKESFPLTVTSAQKNPTAFYLCASSIWAANYGYTFGSGTRLTVV.

CDR3 DNA: TGTGCCAGCAGCCGGGCTAGCGGGAATTACAATGAGCAGTTCTTC. Encoded protein: CASSRASGNYNEQFF. The chain uses TRBV25-1 and TRBJ2-1, with TRBD2 matching over 9 bases. The trim removed 6 bases at V and 4 bases at J, leaving 7 bases unmatched. Germline CDR1 MGHDK, CDR2 SYGVNS. The CDR3 loop spans 15 amino acids.

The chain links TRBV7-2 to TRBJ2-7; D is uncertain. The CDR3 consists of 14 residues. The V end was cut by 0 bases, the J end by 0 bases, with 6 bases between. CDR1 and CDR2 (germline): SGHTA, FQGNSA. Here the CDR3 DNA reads TGTGCCAGCAGCTTAGCACGCGGCTCCTACGAGCAGTACTTC. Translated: CASSLARGSYEQYF.

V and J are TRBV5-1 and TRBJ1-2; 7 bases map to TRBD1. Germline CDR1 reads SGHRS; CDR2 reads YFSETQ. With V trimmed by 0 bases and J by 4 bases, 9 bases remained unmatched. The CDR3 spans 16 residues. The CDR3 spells CASSLAATGPTYGYTF. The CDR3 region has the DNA TGCGCCAGCAGCTTGGCCGCGACAGGGCCTACCTATGGCTACACCTTC.

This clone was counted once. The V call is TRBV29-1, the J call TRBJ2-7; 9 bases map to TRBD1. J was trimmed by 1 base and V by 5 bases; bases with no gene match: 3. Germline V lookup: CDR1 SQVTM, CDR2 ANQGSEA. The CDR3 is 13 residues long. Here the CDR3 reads CSVPGQGSYEQYF. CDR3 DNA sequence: TGCAGCGTTCCGGGACAGGGTTCCTACGAGCAGTACTTC.

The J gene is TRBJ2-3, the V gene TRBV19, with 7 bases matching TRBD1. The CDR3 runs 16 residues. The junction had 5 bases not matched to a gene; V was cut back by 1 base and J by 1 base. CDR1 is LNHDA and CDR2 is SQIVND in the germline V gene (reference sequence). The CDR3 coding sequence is TGTGCCAGTAGTATAGTGGTCGGGACAGGCACAGATACGCAGTATTTT. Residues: CASSIVVGTGTDTQYF.

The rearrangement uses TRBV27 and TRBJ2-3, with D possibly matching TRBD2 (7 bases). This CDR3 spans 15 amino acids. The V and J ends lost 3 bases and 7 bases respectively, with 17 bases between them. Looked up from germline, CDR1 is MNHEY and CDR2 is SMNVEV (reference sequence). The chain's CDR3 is CASSFRAGAPHTQYF. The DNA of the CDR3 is TGTGCCAGCAGTTTCCGGGCGGGGGCCCCTCATACGCAGTATTTT.

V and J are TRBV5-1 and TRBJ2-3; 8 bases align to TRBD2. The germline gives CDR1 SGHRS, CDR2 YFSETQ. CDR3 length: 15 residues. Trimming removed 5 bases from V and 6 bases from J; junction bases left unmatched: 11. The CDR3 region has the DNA TGCGCCAGCAGTGATTCCGAGCGGGAGTCGGATACGCAGTATTTT. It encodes CASSDSERESDTQYF.

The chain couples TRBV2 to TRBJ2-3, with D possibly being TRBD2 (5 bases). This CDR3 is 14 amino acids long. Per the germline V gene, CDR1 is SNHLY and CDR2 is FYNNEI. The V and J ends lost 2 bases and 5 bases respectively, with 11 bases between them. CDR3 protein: CASSESGNGDTQYF. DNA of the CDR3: TGTGCCAGCAGTGAAAGCGGCAACGGAGATACGCAGTATTTT.

The CDR3 coding sequence is TGCGCCAGCAGCTTGGCCTTGGGGGCCTCAGATACGCAGTATTTT. Its translation: CASSLALGASDTQYF. The chain has TRBV5-1 and TRBJ2-3, with D possibly matching TRBD1 (6 bases). CDR1 and CDR2 (germline): SGHRS, YFSETQ. The CDR3 has 15 residues. V lost 0 bases and J lost 4, with 12 bases in between.

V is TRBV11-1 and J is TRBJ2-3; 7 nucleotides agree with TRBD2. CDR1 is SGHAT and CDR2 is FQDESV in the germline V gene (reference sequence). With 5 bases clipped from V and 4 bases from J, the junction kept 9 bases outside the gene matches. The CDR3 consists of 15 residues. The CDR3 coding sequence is TGTGCCAGCAGCCCTAGCGGAGCGAGGGCAGATACGCAGTATTTT. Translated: CASSPSGARADTQYF.

CDR3 amino acids: CASSYGRGARSNIQYF. The CDR3 region has the DNA TGTGCCAGCAGTTACGGCAGGGGCGCTCGGTCCAACATTCAGTACTTC. The chain uses TRBV6-2 or TRBV6-3 and TRBJ2-4, with D tentatively TRBD1 (6 bases). Germline assignment: CDR1 MNHEY and CDR2 SVGEGT. The CDR3 is 16 amino acids. V lost 2 bases, J lost 7 bases, and 18 bases lay in between.

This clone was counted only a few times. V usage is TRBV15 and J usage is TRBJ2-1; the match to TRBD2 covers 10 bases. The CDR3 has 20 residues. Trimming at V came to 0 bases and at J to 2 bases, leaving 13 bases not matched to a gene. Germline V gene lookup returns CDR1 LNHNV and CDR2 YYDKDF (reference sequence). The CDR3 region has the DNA TGTGCCACCAGCAGAGAGGGCGCGGCTAGCGGGGGATCGACCTACAATGAGCAGTTCTTC. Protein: CATSREGAASGGSTYNEQFF.

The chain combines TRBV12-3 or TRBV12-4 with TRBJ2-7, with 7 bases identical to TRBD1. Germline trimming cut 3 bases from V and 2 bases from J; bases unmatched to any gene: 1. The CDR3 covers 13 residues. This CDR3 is CASSLTGPYEQYF. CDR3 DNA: TGTGCCAGCAGTTTGACAGGGCCCTACGAGCAGTACTTC.

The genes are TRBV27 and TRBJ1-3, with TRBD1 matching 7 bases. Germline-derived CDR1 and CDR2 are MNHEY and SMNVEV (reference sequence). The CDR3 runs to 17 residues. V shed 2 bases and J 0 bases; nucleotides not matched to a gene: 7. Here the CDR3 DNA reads TGTGCCAGCAGTTTAAAGGGACAGCCCAGCTCTGGAAACACCATATATTTT. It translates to CASSLKGQPSSGNTIYF.

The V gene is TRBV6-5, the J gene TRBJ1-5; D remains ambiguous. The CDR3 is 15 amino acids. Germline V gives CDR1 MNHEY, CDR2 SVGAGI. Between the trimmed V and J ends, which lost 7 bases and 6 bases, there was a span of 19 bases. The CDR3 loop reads CASTRRGQAGQPQHF. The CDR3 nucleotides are TGTGCCAGCACCCGACGTGGGCAGGCAGGTCAGCCCCAGCATTTT.

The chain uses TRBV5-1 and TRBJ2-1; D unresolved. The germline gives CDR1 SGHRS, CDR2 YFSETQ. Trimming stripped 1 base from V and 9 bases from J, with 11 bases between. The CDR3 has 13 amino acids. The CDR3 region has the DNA TGCGCCAGCAGCTTGATTCCCGCTAGTGAGCAGTTCTTC. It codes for CASSLIPASEQFF.